These T cell receptor beta chains were read from a single sample in a study of blood T cell repertoires in COVID-19. Data came from immunoSEQ multiplex PCR; TCRdb stores just in-frame clones and leaves some out. The profile shows some 95,000 clones, roughly nine tenths of them singletons. Sequencing was carried out using peripheral blood. The receptors here all came from a human donor with active COVID-19. The donor label of this sample is uncertain. Each CDR3 is given with its conserved first and last residue. The D gene is left open where the match is weak. Clone sizes are given selectively: once, few, many, or a class where the clone is expanded.

clone_size: .
d_call: .
v_call: TRBV11-2
j_call: TRBJ2-1
cdr3_aa: CASRARTTHLQGEQFF
cdr3_nt: TGTGCCAGCAGAGCCCGGACGACTCACCTTCAGGGTGAGCAGTTCTTC

clone_size: .
d_call: .
v_call: TRBV9
j_call: TRBJ2-3
cdr3_aa: CASSVDEGSDTQYF
cdr3_nt: TGTGCCAGCAGCGTAGATGAGGGATCGGATACGCAGTATTTT

clone_size: .
d_call: .
v_call: TRBV19
j_call: TRBJ2-1
cdr3_aa: CARRLGEDYNEQFF
cdr3_nt: TGTGCCAGGAGGCTCGGGGAAGACTACAATGAGCAGTTCTTC

clone_size: .
d_call: TRBD1
v_call: TRBV18
j_call: TRBJ1-1
cdr3_aa: CASSEQGAYMNTEAFF
cdr3_nt: TGTGCCAGCTCAGAACAGGGGGCTTACATGAACACTGAAGCTTTCTTT

clone_size: .
d_call: .
v_call: TRBV4-2
j_call: TRBJ2-2
cdr3_aa: CASSQDLPANTGELFF
cdr3_nt: TGTGCCAGCAGCCAAGATTTGCCGGCGAACACCGGGGAGCTGTTTTTT

clone_size: .
d_call: TRBD1
v_call: TRBV5-1
j_call: TRBJ2-3
cdr3_aa: CASSLKVQGATDTQYF
cdr3_nt: TGCGCCAGCAGCTTAAAGGTGCAGGGGGCAACAGATACGCAGTATTTT

clone_size: .
d_call: .
v_call: TRBV21-1
j_call: TRBJ1-2
cdr3_aa: CASSKPEDREDYGYTF
cdr3_nt: TGTGCCAGCAGCAAACCAGAGGACAGGGAGGACTATGGCTACACCTTC

clone_size: .
d_call: .
v_call: TRBV20-1
j_call: TRBJ1-6
cdr3_aa: CSASDRSFSPLHF
cdr3_nt: TGCAGTGCTAGTGATCGGTCTTTTTCACCCCTCCACTTT

clone_size: .
d_call: .
v_call: TRBV9
j_call: TRBJ2-3
cdr3_aa: CASGVGGAPSTDTQYF
cdr3_nt: TGTGCCAGCGGTGTTGGGGGGGCGCCTAGCACAGATACGCAGTATTTT

clone_size: .
d_call: TRBD2
v_call: TRBV28
j_call: TRBJ2-1
cdr3_aa: CASSVRPSGALYNEQFF
cdr3_nt: TGTGCCAGCAGTGTCCGTCCTAGCGGGGCCCTCTACAATGAGCAGTTCTTC

clone_size: .
d_call: TRBD2
v_call: TRBV5-6
j_call: TRBJ2-1
cdr3_aa: CASSLVTSGAITGEQFF
cdr3_nt: TGTGCCAGCAGCTTGGTGACTAGCGGGGCCATCACCGGCGAGCAGTTCTTC

clone_size: .
d_call: TRBD2
v_call: TRBV15
j_call: TRBJ2-3
cdr3_aa: CATSRDKASGLTDTQYF
cdr3_nt: TGTGCCACCAGCAGAGATAAGGCTAGCGGGCTCACAGATACGCAGTATTTT

clone_size: .
d_call: TRBD2
v_call: TRBV2
j_call: TRBJ2-5
cdr3_aa: CASRGLGRQETQYF
cdr3_nt: TGTGCCAGCAGGGGACTAGGGAGACAAGAGACCCAGTACTTC

clone_size: .
d_call: .
v_call: TRBV9
j_call: TRBJ1-4
cdr3_aa: CASSVRAGNEKLFF
cdr3_nt: TGTGCCAGCAGCGTCCGGGCAGGGAATGAAAAACTGTTTTTT

clone_size: .
d_call: TRBD1
v_call: TRBV7-2
j_call: TRBJ2-1
cdr3_aa: CASRGQGNYNEQFF
cdr3_nt: TGTGCCAGCAGGGGACAGGGAAACTACAATGAGCAGTTCTTC

clone_size: .
d_call: TRBD1
v_call: TRBV7-9
j_call: TRBJ2-7
cdr3_aa: CASSAPGQGAYEQYF
cdr3_nt: TGTGCCAGCAGCGCCCCAGGACAGGGGGCATACGAGCAGTACTTC

clone_size: .
d_call: TRBD2
v_call: TRBV7-6
j_call: TRBJ2-1
cdr3_aa: CASSFLGLAGFGSYNEQFF
cdr3_nt: TGTGCCAGCAGCTTCTTGGGACTAGCGGGGTTCGGCTCCTACAATGAGCAGTTCTTC

clone_size: .
d_call: .
v_call: TRBV6-5
j_call: TRBJ2-7
cdr3_aa: CASSSTQGYEQYF
cdr3_nt: TGTGCCAGCAGTTCTACTCAGGGGTACGAGCAGTACTTC

clone_size: .
d_call: .
v_call: TRBV11-1
j_call: TRBJ1-1
cdr3_aa: CASTALGQRYTEAFF
cdr3_nt: TGTGCCAGCACCGCACTTGGACAGCGCTACACTGAAGCTTTCTTT

clone_size: .
d_call: .
v_call: TRBV19
j_call: TRBJ1-6
cdr3_aa: CASRDRLKTPLHF
cdr3_nt: TGTGCCAGTCGCGACAGGTTGAAGACACCCCTCCACTTT

clone_size: .
d_call: TRBD1
v_call: TRBV14
j_call: TRBJ2-2
cdr3_aa: CASSRTGANTGELFF
cdr3_nt: TGTGCCAGCAGCCGGACAGGGGCGAACACCGGGGAGCTGTTTTTT

clone_size: once
d_call: TRBD2
v_call: TRBV6-5
j_call: TRBJ2-7
cdr3_aa: CASTTGGRWSEQYF
cdr3_nt: TGTGCCAGCACTACGGGAGGACGGTGGAGCGAGCAGTACTTC

clone_size: few
d_call: .
v_call: TRBV6-2/TRBV6-3
j_call: TRBJ1-6
cdr3_aa: CASSPTQGYNSPLHF
cdr3_nt: TGTGCCAGCAGCCCTACCCAGGGCTATAATTCACCCCTCCACTTT

clone_size: .
d_call: TRBD1
v_call: TRBV14
j_call: TRBJ1-4
cdr3_aa: CASSQVIGQAALFF
cdr3_nt: TGTGCCAGCAGCCAAGTTATTGGACAGGCAGCTCTGTTTTTT

clone_size: .
d_call: .
v_call: TRBV10-3
j_call: TRBJ2-3
cdr3_aa: CAISGRGATDTQYF
cdr3_nt: TGTGCCATCAGTGGCAGGGGCGCCACAGATACGCAGTATTTT

clone_size: once
d_call: TRBD2
v_call: TRBV5-6
j_call: TRBJ2-1
cdr3_aa: CASSRTSGGAHEQFF
cdr3_nt: TGTGCCAGCAGCAGAACTAGCGGGGGGGCCCATGAGCAGTTCTTC

clone_size: .
d_call: .
v_call: TRBV3-1/TRBV3-2
j_call: TRBJ2-1
cdr3_aa: CASSLLSSSRNEQFF
cdr3_nt: TGTGCCAGCAGCCTTTTATCCTCGAGCCGGAATGAGCAGTTCTTC

clone_size: .
d_call: TRBD2
v_call: TRBV18
j_call: TRBJ2-1
cdr3_aa: CASSPRSERGDNEQFF
cdr3_nt: TGTGCCAGCTCACCGAGGAGCGAGCGGGGGGACAATGAGCAGTTCTTC

clone_size: .
d_call: TRBD1
v_call: TRBV2
j_call: TRBJ1-2
cdr3_aa: CASRGDREMVYGYTF
cdr3_nt: TGTGCCAGCAGGGGGGACAGGGAAATGGTCTATGGCTACACCTTC

clone_size: once
d_call: .
v_call: TRBV7-9
j_call: TRBJ2-3
cdr3_aa: CASSPGQTGGTQYF
cdr3_nt: TGTGCCAGCAGCCCAGGACAGACTGGCGGTACGCAGTATTTT

clone_size: .
d_call: .
v_call: TRBV7-3
j_call: TRBJ2-1
cdr3_aa: CASSLIVTLQANEQFF
cdr3_nt: TGTGCCAGCAGCTTAATAGTCACCCTTCAGGCTAATGAGCAGTTCTTC

clone_size: .
d_call: .
v_call: TRBV29-1
j_call: TRBJ2-5
cdr3_aa: CSVGVETQYF
cdr3_nt: TGCAGCGTCGGGGTAGAGACCCAGTACTTC

clone_size: .
d_call: TRBD2
v_call: TRBV6-6
j_call: TRBJ2-7
cdr3_aa: CATEGGSYEQYF
cdr3_nt: TGTGCCACGGAGGGAGGGTCCTACGAGCAGTACTTC

clone_size: .
d_call: .
v_call: TRBV4-3
j_call: TRBJ2-3
cdr3_aa: CASSQGFHRGTDTQYF
cdr3_nt: TGCGCCAGCAGCCAAGGATTTCACCGGGGCACAGATACGCAGTATTTT

clone_size: .
d_call: .
v_call: TRBV29-1
j_call: TRBJ1-1
cdr3_aa: CSVSRTIGAEAFF
cdr3_nt: TGCAGCGTTTCCCGGACAATAGGTGCTGAAGCTTTCTTT

clone_size: .
d_call: .
v_call: TRBV5-1
j_call: TRBJ1-1
cdr3_aa: CASSKNGKSGWRNTEAFF
cdr3_nt: TGCGCCAGCAGCAAAAATGGGAAGAGCGGATGGCGGAACACTGAAGCTTTCTTT

clone_size: .
d_call: TRBD1
v_call: TRBV5-4
j_call: TRBJ1-2
cdr3_aa: CASSYRGDGQGAGYTF
cdr3_nt: TGTGCCAGCAGCTACCGCGGAGATGGACAGGGGGCTGGCTACACCTTC

clone_size: .
d_call: .
v_call: TRBV6-6
j_call: TRBJ1-6
cdr3_aa: CASGRGNSPLHF
cdr3_nt: TGTGCCAGCGGACGGGGTAATTCACCCCTCCACTTT

clone_size: .
d_call: TRBD1
v_call: TRBV19
j_call: TRBJ2-5
cdr3_aa: CASSTPTGEEETQYF
cdr3_nt: TGTGCCAGTAGTACCCCGACAGGGGAGGAGGAGACCCAGTACTTC

clone_size: few
d_call: TRBD1
v_call: TRBV28
j_call: TRBJ1-2
cdr3_aa: CASSPDRIYGYTF
cdr3_nt: TGTGCCAGCAGTCCGGACAGGATCTATGGCTACACCTTC

clone_size: once
d_call: TRBD2
v_call: TRBV5-6
j_call: TRBJ2-5
cdr3_aa: CASSLAGGYQETQYF
cdr3_nt: TGTGCCAGCAGCTTGGCCGGGGGGTACCAAGAGACCCAGTACTTC

clone_size: .
d_call: TRBD1
v_call: TRBV19
j_call: TRBJ1-3
cdr3_aa: CASSLDRVNGNTIYF
cdr3_nt: TGTGCCAGTAGTCTCGACAGGGTAAATGGAAACACCATATATTTT

clone_size: .
d_call: TRBD1
v_call: TRBV10-3
j_call: TRBJ2-1
cdr3_aa: CAIRPGQAPYNEQFF
cdr3_nt: TGTGCCATCAGGCCGGGACAGGCGCCATACAATGAGCAGTTCTTC

clone_size: .
d_call: TRBD2
v_call: TRBV3-1/TRBV3-2
j_call: TRBJ2-5
cdr3_aa: CASSQRTPGLAGVQETQYF
cdr3_nt: TGTGCCAGCAGCCAAAGGACCCCGGGACTAGCAGGAGTTCAAGAGACCCAGTACTTC

clone_size: .
d_call: .
v_call: TRBV3-1/TRBV3-2
j_call: TRBJ2-2
cdr3_aa: CASSLRTGELFF
cdr3_nt: TGTGCCAGCAGCCTCCGCACCGGGGAGCTGTTTTTT

clone_size: .
d_call: TRBD1
v_call: TRBV20-1
j_call: TRBJ1-5
cdr3_aa: CSASGTGDYSNQPQHF
cdr3_nt: TGCAGTGCTAGTGGGACAGGGGACTATAGCAATCAGCCCCAGCATTTT

clone_size: once
d_call: TRBD2
v_call: TRBV6-1
j_call: TRBJ2-1
cdr3_aa: CASSASLAGGWDEQFF
cdr3_nt: TGTGCCAGCAGTGCCTCATTAGCGGGGGGCTGGGATGAGCAGTTCTTC

clone_size: .
d_call: .
v_call: TRBV9
j_call: TRBJ1-1
cdr3_aa: CASSVRREDTEAFF
cdr3_nt: TGTGCCAGCAGCGTGCGCAGGGAGGACACTGAAGCTTTCTTT